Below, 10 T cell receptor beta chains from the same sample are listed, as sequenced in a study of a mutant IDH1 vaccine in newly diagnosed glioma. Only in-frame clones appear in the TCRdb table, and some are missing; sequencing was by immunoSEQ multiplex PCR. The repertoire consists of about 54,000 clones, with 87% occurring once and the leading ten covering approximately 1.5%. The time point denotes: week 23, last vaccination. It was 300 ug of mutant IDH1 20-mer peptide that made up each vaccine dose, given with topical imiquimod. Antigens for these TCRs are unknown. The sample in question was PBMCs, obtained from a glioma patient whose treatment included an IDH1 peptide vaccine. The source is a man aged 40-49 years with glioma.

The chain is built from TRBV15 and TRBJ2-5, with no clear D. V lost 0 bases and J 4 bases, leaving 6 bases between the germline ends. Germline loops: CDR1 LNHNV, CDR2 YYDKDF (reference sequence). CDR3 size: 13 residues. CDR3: CATSRDLGETQYF. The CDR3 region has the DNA TGTGCCACCAGCAGAGATCTTGGAGAGACCCAGTACTTC.

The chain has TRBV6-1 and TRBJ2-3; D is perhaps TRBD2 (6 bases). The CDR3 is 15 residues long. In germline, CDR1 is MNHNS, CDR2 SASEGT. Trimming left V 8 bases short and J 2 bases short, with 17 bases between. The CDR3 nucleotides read TGTGCCAGCCACCAGTCCGGGACTTACACAGATACGCAGTATTTT. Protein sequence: CASHQSGTYTDTQYF.

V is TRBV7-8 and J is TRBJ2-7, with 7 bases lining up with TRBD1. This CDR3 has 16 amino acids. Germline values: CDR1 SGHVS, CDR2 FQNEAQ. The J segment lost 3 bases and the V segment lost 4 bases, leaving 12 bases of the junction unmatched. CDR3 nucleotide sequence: TGTGCCAGCAGCTCGACTACTAGGACAGGAGTCTACGAGCAGTACTTC. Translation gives CASSSTTRTGVYEQYF.

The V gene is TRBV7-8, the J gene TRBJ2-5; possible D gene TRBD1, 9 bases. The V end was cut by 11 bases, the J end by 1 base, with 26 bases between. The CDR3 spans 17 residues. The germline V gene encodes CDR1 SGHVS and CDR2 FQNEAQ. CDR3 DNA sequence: TGTGCCGTTGGACAGGGGAACCTAGCGGGCCCCCAAGAGACCCAGTACTTC. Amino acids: CAVGQGNLAGPQETQYF.

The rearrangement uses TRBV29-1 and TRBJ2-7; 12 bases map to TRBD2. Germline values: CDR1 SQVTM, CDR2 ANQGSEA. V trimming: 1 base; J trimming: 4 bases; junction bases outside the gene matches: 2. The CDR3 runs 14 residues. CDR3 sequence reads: CSVEGTSGAYEQYF. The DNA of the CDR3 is TGCAGCGTTGAAGGGACTAGCGGGGCATACGAGCAGTACTTC.

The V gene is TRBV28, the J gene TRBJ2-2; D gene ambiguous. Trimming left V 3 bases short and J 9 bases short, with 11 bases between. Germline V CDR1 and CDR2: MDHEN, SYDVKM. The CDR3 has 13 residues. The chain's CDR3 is CASSLGAFRELFF. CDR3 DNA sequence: TGTGCCAGCAGTTTGGGCGCATTCCGGGAGCTGTTTTTT.

The CDR3 region has the DNA TGCGCCAGCAGCCAAGAATTGGCTAGCGGGAAAGTTGAGCAGTTCTTC. This sequence encodes CASSQELASGKVEQFF. The V and J genes are TRBV4-3 and TRBJ2-1, with TRBD2 identical over 9 bases. With 0 bases clipped from V and 9 bases from J, the junction kept 9 bases outside the gene matches. The length of the CDR3 is 16 residues. Germline V CDR1 and CDR2: LGHNA, YSLEER.

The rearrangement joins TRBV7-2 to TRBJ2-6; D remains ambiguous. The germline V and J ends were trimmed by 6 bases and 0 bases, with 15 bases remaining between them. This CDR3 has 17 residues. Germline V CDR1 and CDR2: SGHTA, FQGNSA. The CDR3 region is CASSTLPTGSGANVLTF. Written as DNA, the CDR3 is TGTGCCAGCAGTACCCTCCCCACGGGCTCTGGGGCCAACGTCCTGACTTTC.

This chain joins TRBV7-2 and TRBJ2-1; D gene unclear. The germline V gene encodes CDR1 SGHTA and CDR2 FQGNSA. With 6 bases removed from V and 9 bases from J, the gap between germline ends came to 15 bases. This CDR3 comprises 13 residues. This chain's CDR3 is CASRKQAYGEQFF. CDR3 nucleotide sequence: TGTGCCAGCAGAAAGCAGGCCTATGGTGAGCAGTTCTTC.

The CDR3 reads CSVGLAEVSYNEQFF. DNA of the CDR3: TGCAGCGTTGGCTTGGCAGAGGTATCCTACAATGAGCAGTTCTTC. The gene calls are TRBV29-1 and TRBJ2-1; D call uncertain. The CDR3 is 15 amino acids. Looked up from germline, CDR1 is SQVTM and CDR2 is ANQGSEA. Trimming stripped 4 bases from V and 1 base from J, with 14 bases between.